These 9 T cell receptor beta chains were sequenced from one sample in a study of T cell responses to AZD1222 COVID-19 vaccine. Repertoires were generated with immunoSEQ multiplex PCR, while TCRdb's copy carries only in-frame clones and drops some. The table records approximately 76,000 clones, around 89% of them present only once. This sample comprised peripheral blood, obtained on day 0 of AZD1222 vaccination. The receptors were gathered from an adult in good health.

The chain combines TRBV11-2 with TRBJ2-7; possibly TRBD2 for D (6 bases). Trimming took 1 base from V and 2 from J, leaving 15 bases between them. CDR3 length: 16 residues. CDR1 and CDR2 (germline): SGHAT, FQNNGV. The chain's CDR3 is CASSLGWGLRAYEQYF. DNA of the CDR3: TGTGCCAGCAGCTTAGGGTGGGGACTTAGAGCCTACGAGCAGTACTTC.

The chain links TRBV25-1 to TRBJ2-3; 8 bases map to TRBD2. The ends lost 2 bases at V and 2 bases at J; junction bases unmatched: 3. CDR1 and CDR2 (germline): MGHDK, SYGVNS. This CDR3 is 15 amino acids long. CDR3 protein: CASSEGGGFTDTQYF. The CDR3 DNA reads TGTGCCAGCAGTGAAGGCGGGGGGTTCACAGATACGCAGTATTTT. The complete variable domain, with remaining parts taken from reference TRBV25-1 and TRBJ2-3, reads EADIYQTPRYLVIGTGKKITLECSQTMGHDKMYWYQQDPGMELHLIHYSYGVNSTEKGDLSSESTVSRIRTEHFPLTLESARPSHTSQYLCASSEGGGFTDTQYFGPGTRLTVL.

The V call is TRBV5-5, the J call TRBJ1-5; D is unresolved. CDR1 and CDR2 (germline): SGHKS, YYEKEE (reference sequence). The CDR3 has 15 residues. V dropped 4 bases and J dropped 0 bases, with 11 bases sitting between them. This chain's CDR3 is CASSPLSYSNQPQHF. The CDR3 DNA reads TGTGCCAGCAGCCCACTGTCGTATAGCAATCAGCCCCAGCATTTT.

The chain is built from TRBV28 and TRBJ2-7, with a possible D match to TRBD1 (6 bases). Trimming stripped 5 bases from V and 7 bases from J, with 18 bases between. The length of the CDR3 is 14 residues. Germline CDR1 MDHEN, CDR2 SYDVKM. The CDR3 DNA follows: TGTGCCAGCAGTCCACAACAGGGCTCTCGGGAGCAGTACTTC. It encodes CASSPQQGSREQYF. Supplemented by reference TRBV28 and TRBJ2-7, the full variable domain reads DVKVTQSSRYLVKRTGEKVFLECVQDMDHENMFWYRQDPGLGLRLIYFSYDVKMKEKGDIPEGYSVSREKKERFSLILESASTNQTSMYLCASSPQQGSREQYFGPGTRLTVT.

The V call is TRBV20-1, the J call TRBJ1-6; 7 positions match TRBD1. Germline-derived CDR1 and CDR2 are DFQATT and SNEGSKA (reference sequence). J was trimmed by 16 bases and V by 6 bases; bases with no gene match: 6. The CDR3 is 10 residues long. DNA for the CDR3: TGCAGTGCGGAAAGGGACAGTCTCCACTTT. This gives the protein CSAERDSLHF.

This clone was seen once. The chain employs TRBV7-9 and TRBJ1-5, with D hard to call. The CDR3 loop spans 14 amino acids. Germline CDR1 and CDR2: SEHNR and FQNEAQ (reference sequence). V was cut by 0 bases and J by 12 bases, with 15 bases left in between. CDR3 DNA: TGTGCCAGCAGCTTAGCAGGGTTGGACGGCAGCCAGCATTTT. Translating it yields CASSLAGLDGSQHF.

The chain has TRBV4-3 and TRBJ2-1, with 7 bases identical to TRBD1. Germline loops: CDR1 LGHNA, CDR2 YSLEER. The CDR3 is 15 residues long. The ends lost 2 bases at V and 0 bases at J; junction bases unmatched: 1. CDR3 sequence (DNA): TGCGCCAGCAGCCAAAACAGGGGCTCCTACAATGAGCAGTTCTTC. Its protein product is CASSQNRGSYNEQFF.

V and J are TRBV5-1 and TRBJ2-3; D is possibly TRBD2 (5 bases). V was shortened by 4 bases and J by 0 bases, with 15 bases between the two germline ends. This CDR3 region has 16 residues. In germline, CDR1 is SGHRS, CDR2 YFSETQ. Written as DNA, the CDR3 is TGCGCCAGCAGCCGAAGACTAACTACTAGCACAGATACGCAGTATTTT. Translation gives CASSRRLTTSTDTQYF.

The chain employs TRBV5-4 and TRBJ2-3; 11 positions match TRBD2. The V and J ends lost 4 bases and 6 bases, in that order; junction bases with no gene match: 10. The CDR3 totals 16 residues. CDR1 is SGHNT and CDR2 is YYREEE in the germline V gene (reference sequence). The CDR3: CASSGRLAGGVDTQYF. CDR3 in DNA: TGTGCCAGCAGCGGGCGCCTAGCGGGAGGAGTGGATACGCAGTATTTT.